Below, 26 T cell receptor beta chains from the same sample are listed, as sequenced in a study of blood T cell repertoires in COVID-19. This table comes from immunoSEQ multiplex PCR, and its TCRdb copy is limited to in-frame clones, with some not included. The sample includes a few hundred thousand clones, 70% to 90% of them seen just once. The material sequenced was peripheral blood. These receptors came from a woman between 45 and 65 years old with acute or convalescent COVID-19.

The chain joins TRBV6-5 to TRBJ1-1; TRBD1 might be the D (5 bases). Germline-derived CDR1 and CDR2 are MNHEY and SVGAGI. The CDR3 extends over 13 amino acids. Between the trimmed V and J ends, which lost 4 bases and 1 base, there was a span of 7 bases. This CDR3 is CASSFTGNTEAFF. Written as DNA, the CDR3 is TGTGCCAGCAGTTTTACAGGGAACACTGAAGCTTTCTTT.

This clone is a singleton in its sample. The chain combines TRBV5-1 with TRBJ2-7; tentatively, D is TRBD2 (5 bases). From germline, CDR1 is SGHRS and CDR2 YFSETQ. Trimming left V 4 bases short and J 3 bases short, with 11 bases between. The CDR3 has 13 residues. The CDR3 spells CASSSGRIYEQYF. CDR3 DNA: TGCGCCAGCAGCAGCGGACGGATCTACGAGCAGTACTTC.

Only one count was recorded for this clone. The genes are TRBV3-1 (or the pseudogene TRBV3-2) and TRBJ1-1; D remains unclear. The CDR3 is 12 amino acids. With 6 bases removed from V and 0 bases from J, the gap between germline ends came to 5 bases. The germline gives CDR1 LGHDT, CDR2 YNNKEL (reference sequence). The chain's CDR3 is CASRALNTEAFF. CDR3 DNA: TGTGCCAGCAGGGCACTGAACACTGAAGCTTTCTTT.

The genes are TRBV18 and TRBJ2-5; TRBD2 might be the D (6 bases). CDR1 and CDR2 from the germline V gene are KGHSH and LQKENI. This CDR3 has 12 amino acids. V gave up 9 bases and J gave up 2 bases, with 10 bases separating them. The CDR3, as DNA: TGTGCCAGTCGACTAGATCAAGAGACCCAGTACTTC. It yields the protein CASRLDQETQYF.

This CDR3 is CASSPKDRPSGANVLTF. As DNA, the CDR3 is TGTGCCAGCAGCCCGAAGGACAGACCCTCTGGGGCCAACGTCCTGACTTTC. The V and J genes are TRBV3-1 (or the pseudogene TRBV3-2) and TRBJ2-6; a weak D match, TRBD1 (6 bases). Looked up from germline, CDR1 is LGHDT and CDR2 is YNNKEL (reference sequence). V gave up 4 bases and J gave up 0 bases, with 13 bases separating them. This CDR3 spans 17 amino acids.

This clone was observed once. The genes are TRBV9 and TRBJ2-5; D perhaps matches TRBD1 (6 bases). Trimming removed 4 bases from V and 3 bases from J, with 10 bases in between. Germline CDR1 SGDLS, CDR2 YYNGEE. The CDR3 spans 13 residues. CDR3 region: CASSQDREETQYF. The CDR3, as DNA: TGTGCCAGCAGCCAGGACAGAGAAGAGACCCAGTACTTC.

The chain uses TRBV5-5 and TRBJ2-3; D remains unclear. Trimming took 2 bases from V and 0 from J, leaving 10 bases between them. In germline, CDR1 is SGHKS, CDR2 YYEKEE (reference sequence). This CDR3 contains 15 residues. CDR3 DNA: TGTGCCAGCAGCTTAGGCCCCGGGAGCACAGATACGCAGTATTTT. Translated: CASSLGPGSTDTQYF.

CDR3 coding DNA: TGTGCCAGCAGCCCTCGACAGGGGGAAGCGACCCAGTACTTC. Its translation: CASSPRQGEATQYF. V gene TRBV9 combines with J gene TRBJ2-5, with 9 nucleotides matching TRBD1. Germline CDR1 and CDR2: SGDLS and YYNGEE. V trimming: 4 bases; J trimming: 7 bases; junction bases outside the gene matches: 8. The CDR3 consists of 14 residues.

The rearrangement joins TRBV30 to TRBJ2-1, with 7 nucleotides matching TRBD2. Germline V gives CDR1 GTSNPN, CDR2 SVGIG (reference sequence). The CDR3 covers 15 residues. The ends lost 0 bases at V and 5 bases at J; junction bases unmatched: 7. CDR3 nucleotide sequence: TGTGCCTGGAGTGTACAACTAGCGCCCAACAATGAGCAGTTCTTC. This encodes CAWSVQLAPNNEQFF.

This clone showed up just once. The chain has TRBV30 and TRBJ2-3; 7 positions agree with TRBD1. This CDR3 has 13 residues. V shed 4 bases and J 3 bases; nucleotides not matched to a gene: 4. Germline-derived CDR1 and CDR2 are GTSNPN and SVGIG (reference sequence). The CDR3 loop reads CAWNDRETDTQYF. The CDR3 bases are TGTGCCTGGAACGACAGGGAGACAGATACGCAGTATTTT. Looking up the rest from reference TRBV30 and TRBJ2-3 gives the full variable domain: SQTIHQWPATLVQPVGSPLSLECTVEGTSNPNLYWYRQAAGRGLQLLFYSVGIGQISSEVPQNLSASRPQDRQFILSSKKLLLSDSGFYLCAWNDRETDTQYFGPGTRLTVL.

The chain is built from TRBV21-1 and TRBJ2-2; the table gives TRBD2 as D, unverified against the DNA. TRBV21-1 is noted as a pseudogene. This CDR3 has 10 amino acids. In nucleotides, the CDR3 is TGTACCCGGTGCTCGGGGGAGCTGTTTTTT. Its translation is CTRCSGELFF.

A remark on this clone: A junction end diverges from the germline sequence, so it may reflect a read error. CDR3 bases: TGTGCCAGCACCCAACGGGCGGGGGGCTCCGAGCAGTACTTC. This codes for CASTQRAGGSEQYF. V usage is TRBV3-1 (or the pseudogene TRBV3-2) and J usage is TRBJ2-7; TRBD2 aligns across 8 bases. This CDR3 is built from 14 residues. CDR1 and CDR2 from the germline V gene are LGHDT and YNNKEL (reference sequence).

The chain recombines TRBV19 with TRBJ2-2; 8 bases align to TRBD1. With 2 bases clipped from V and 1 base from J, the junction kept 6 bases outside the gene matches. CDR1 is LNHDA, CDR2 SQIVND, per germline (reference sequence). CDR3 length: 17 residues. CDR3 protein: CASSILRGLGNTGELFF. The CDR3 DNA reads as TGTGCCAGTAGTATACTCAGGGGGCTGGGGAACACCGGGGAGCTGTTTTTT.

The V and J genes are TRBV5-6 and TRBJ2-7; a possible D gene is TRBD2 (5 bases). Germline V gives CDR1 SGHDT, CDR2 YYEEEE. This CDR3 has 16 amino acids. Trimming took off 3 bases at V and 1 base at J, with 17 bases between the two ends. The CDR3 bases are TGTGCCAGCAGCTGGCCCTCCCGTTGGAGGTCCTACGAGCAGTACTTC. Encoded protein: CASSWPSRWRSYEQYF.

This chain connects TRBV3-1 (or the pseudogene TRBV3-2) to TRBJ1-6; D ambiguous. Trimming pared 1 base from V and 5 bases from J, leaving 9 bases between. The CDR3 has 15 amino acids. Germline lookup yields CDR1 LGHDT and CDR2 YNNKEL (reference sequence). The CDR3 region is CASSQVWENNSPLHF. DNA for the CDR3: TGTGCCAGCAGCCAAGTCTGGGAGAATAATTCACCCCTCCACTTT.

This rearrangement joins TRBV18 to TRBJ2-7; 7 bases agree with TRBD2. This CDR3 is 15 amino acids long. CDR1 KGHSH and CDR2 LQKENI come from the germline V gene. The V segment lost 2 bases and the J segment 3 bases; nucleotides outside the gene matches: 7. This CDR3 is CASSPGTSEIYEQYF. The CDR3 coding sequence is TGTGCCAGCTCACCAGGTACTAGCGAGATCTACGAGCAGTACTTC.

J is TRBJ2-7 and V is TRBV6-5; D possibly corresponds to TRBD1 (5 bases). Trimming stripped 0 bases from V and 4 bases from J, with 13 bases between. The CDR3 sequence is 15 residues long. Germline V lookup: CDR1 MNHEY, CDR2 SVGAGI. This CDR3 is CASSYSAGPYYEQYF. CDR3 sequence (DNA): TGTGCCAGCAGTTACTCGGCAGGGCCCTATTACGAGCAGTACTTC.

CDR3 protein: CASSPVGGATNTEAFF. In nucleotides, the CDR3 is TGTGCCAGCAGCCCCGTTGGGGGGGCCACGAACACTGAAGCTTTCTTT. The chain recombines TRBV7-3 with TRBJ1-1; D perhaps matches TRBD1 (6 bases). CDR3 length: 16 residues. With 5 bases removed from V and 1 base from J, the gap between germline ends came to 17 bases. Germline V gene data show CDR1 as SGHTA and CDR2 as FQGTGA.

The CDR3 DNA follows: TGTGCCATCAGTGAGTGGGGGGTCTATAATTCACCCCTCCACTTT. Amino acids: CAISEWGVYNSPLHF. The chain uses TRBV10-3 and TRBJ1-6, with D possibly being TRBD1 (5 bases). The V gene's germline CDR1 is ENHRY and CDR2 SYGVKD. This CDR3 is built from 15 residues. Trimming stripped 1 base from V and 3 bases from J, with 7 bases between.

The chain uses TRBV11-2 and TRBJ2-3; D uncertain. V lost 5 bases and J 5 bases, leaving 5 bases between the germline ends. The CDR3 consists of 11 residues. CDR1 SGHAT and CDR2 FQNNGV come from the germline V gene. The CDR3 sequence: CASSPQDTQYF. The CDR3 DNA sequence: TGTGCCAGCAGCCCACAAGATACGCAGTATTTT. Together with reference TRBV11-2 and TRBJ2-3, the CDR3 gives the full variable domain: EAGVAQSPRYKIIEKRQSVAFWCNPISGHATLYWYQQILGQGPKLLIQFQNNGVVDDSQLPKDRFSAERLKGVDSTLKIQPAKLEDSAVYLCASSPQDTQYFGPGTRLTVL.

This rearrangement joins TRBV6-5 to TRBJ1-2; possible D gene TRBD1, 5 bases. V was cut by 0 bases and J by 8 bases, with 16 bases left in between. CDR1 and CDR2 from the germline V gene are MNHEY and SVGAGI. This CDR3 has 15 amino acids. The CDR3 loop reads CASSYSGLLGEGYTF. In DNA, the CDR3 is TGTGCCAGCAGTTACTCGGGACTGCTGGGTGAGGGCTACACCTTC.

The chain employs TRBV19 and TRBJ2-1; 11 nucleotides align to TRBD2. This CDR3 contains 15 residues. Trimming at V came to 4 bases and at J to 4 bases, leaving 3 bases not matched to a gene. CDR1 is LNHDA and CDR2 is SQIVND in the germline V gene (reference sequence). CDR3 amino acids: CASSTLAGVYNEQFF. CDR3 bases: TGTGCCAGTAGTACACTAGCGGGAGTTTACAATGAGCAGTTCTTC. Together with reference TRBV19 and TRBJ2-1, the CDR3 gives the full variable domain: DGGITQSPKYLFRKEGQNVTLSCEQNLNHDAMYWYRQDPGQGLRLIYYSQIVNDFQKGDIAEGYSVSREKKESFPLTVTSAQKNPTAFYLCASSTLAGVYNEQFFGPGTRLTVL.

The V gene is TRBV10-1, the J gene TRBJ2-3; possibly TRBD2 for D (5 bases). Per the germline V gene, CDR1 is WNHNN and CDR2 is SYGVQD (reference sequence). The germline V and J ends were trimmed by 2 bases and 3 bases, with 9 bases remaining between them. The CDR3 is 14 amino acids. CDR3 coding DNA: TGCGCCAGCAGTGAGACGGGGAAGACAGATACGCAGTATTTT. It yields the protein CASSETGKTDTQYF.

The chain employs TRBV7-3 and TRBJ2-3, with 10 bases matching TRBD1. The germline gives CDR1 SGHTA, CDR2 FQGTGA. The CDR3 is made up of 14 amino acids. The V segment lost 5 bases and the J segment 5 bases; nucleotides outside the gene matches: 4. The CDR3 nucleotides read TGTGCCAGCAGCCAGACAGGGGGCGTAGATACGCAGTATTTT. This gives the protein CASSQTGGVDTQYF.

The chain recombines TRBV5-1 with TRBJ1-2; no clear D gene. Germline values: CDR1 SGHRS, CDR2 YFSETQ. This CDR3 is built from 12 residues. Trimming left V 4 bases short and J 8 bases short, with 12 bases between. The CDR3 DNA follows: TGCGCCAGCAGCCCCGGAAGAGGCGGCTACACCTTC. Translating it yields CASSPGRGGYTF.

This chain links TRBV10-2 with TRBJ1-6; D is ambiguous. From germline, CDR1 is WSHSY and CDR2 SAAADI. Trimming stripped 7 bases from V and 5 bases from J, with 18 bases between. CDR3 size: 16 residues. Written as DNA, the CDR3 is TGCGCCAGCATGGGCAGTCTCCCCCTGGATAATTCACCCCTCCACTTT. Its translation is CASMGSLPLDNSPLHF.